The clone carrying this T cell receptor beta chain came up many times. Its antigen is not known. Unique molecular identifiers were incorporated into the prepared TCRbeta library. Each CDR3 protein is one row after TCRdb ran MiXCR on the PCR reads. There are around 200,000 distinct CDR3 sequences in the sample; 7% to 9% occur only once, and 35% to 45% lies in the top ten. With 5 bases clipped from V and 6 bases from J, the junction kept 11 bases outside the gene matches. The CDR3 is 15 residues long. This sample was taken from a study of T-cell reconstitution after alpha-beta-depleted transplantation in children. Points from the study as a whole: Several hundred graft clones that had expanded were reportedly the source of alpha-beta T cells about two months after transplant. Fresh T-cell production supplied most of the T-cell counts and diversity seen one year after transplant.

The sequenced sample was PBMCs, mostly from graft donor cells, obtained 360 days after TCRalphabeta/CD19-depleted stem cell transplant. The receptor was isolated from a male patient aged 2 to 9 who had a stem cell transplant for acute myeloid leukemia, so the T cells may come from the graft donor. The chain uses TRBV12-3 or TRBV12-4 and TRBJ2-5; TRBD1 matches 8 bases. This chain's CDR3 is CASSRGAQGVKTQYF. In nucleotides, the CDR3 is TGTGCCAGCAGTCGGGGAGCACAGGGGGTAAAGACCCAGTACTTC.